This T cell receptor beta chain was sequenced during a study of blood T cell repertoires in COVID-19. Study in general: The origin of the acute and convalescent COVID-19 samples was the United States, Italy and Spain. Nucleic acid was either cDNA or gDNA, and it came from T cells, B-cell-depleted T cells, or PBMCs.

There are 14 residues in the CDR3. V gave up 5 bases and J gave up 2 bases, with 12 bases separating them. Looked up from germline, CDR1 is SEHNR and CDR2 is FQNEAQ (reference sequence). This clone has just one count. Authors' analysis steps: Quantification of nucleated cells was approximated via reference gene primer amplification. Assay: immunoSEQ multiplex PCR; the TCRdb copy retains only in-frame clones and omits some. The V and J calls and the clone size are those of that table, but D and trimming were determined from the DNA. The sample lists roughly 120,000 clones; 80% to 90% were seen once. This TCR was sampled from a woman aged 45-60 years with active or convalescent COVID-19. The genes are TRBV7-9 and TRBJ1-2, with a weak D call TRBD1 (6 bases). Sequencing input: peripheral blood. The CDR3 nucleotides are TGTGCCAGCAGCCCTGTGGGGACAAACTATGGCTACACCTTC. It translates to CASSPVGTNYGYTF. Full variable domain (outside the CDR3, taken from reference TRBV7-9 and TRBJ1-2): DTGVSQNPRHKITKRGQNVTFRCDPISEHNRLYWYRQTLGQGPEFLTYFQNEAQLEKSRLLSDRFSAERPKGSFSTLEIQRTEQGDSAMYLCASSPVGTNYGYTFGSGTRLTVV.